Below are 10 T cell receptor beta chains sequenced from a single sample in a study of early stage breast cancer tumors (TCRdb year 2017). Library preparation was by the immunoSEQ multiplex PCR assay. TCRdb stores this immuneACCESS table with in-frame sequences only. Part of the clones is absent; in the studies checked, under half of the shortfall reflects unresolved V genes, and no reason is known for the rest. In this sample the table shows roughly 60,000 clones, 60% to 85% of which occur a single time. Clones ranked in the top ten supply approximately 3% of the sample. The sequenced sample was blood. Receptor source: a person between 30 and 45 years old with breast cancer.

J is TRBJ2-7 and V is TRBV7-6; 9 bases agree with TRBD1. This CDR3 contains 17 residues. The germline V gene has CDR1 SGHVS and CDR2 FNYEAQ. After removal of 6 bases from V and 7 bases from J, the junction contained 19 bases not matched to a gene. The CDR3 nucleotides read TGTGCCAGCAGTCCCGAACAAACAGGGGGCGTTCGAGGGGAGCAGTACTTC. Amino acids: CASSPEQTGGVRGEQYF.

The genes are TRBV4-1 and TRBJ2-1, with 12 bases matching TRBD1. With V trimmed by 4 bases and J by 10 bases, 8 bases remained unmatched. Germline V gene lookup returns CDR1 MGHRA and CDR2 YSYEKL. This CDR3 has 15 amino acids. CDR3 amino acids: CASSRGQGAHREQFF. CDR3 coding DNA: TGCGCCAGCAGCCGGGGACAGGGGGCGCACCGCGAGCAGTTCTTC.

The chain is built from TRBV18 and TRBJ1-5; no clear D gene. The germline gives CDR1 KGHSH, CDR2 LQKENI. The CDR3 length is 14 residues. V was clipped by 2 bases and J by 3 bases, with 8 bases between them. CDR3 region: CASSPNGNNQPQHF. The CDR3 nucleotides read TGTGCCAGCTCACCAAACGGTAACAATCAGCCCCAGCATTTT.

The CDR3 nucleotides read TGTGCCAGTAGACAAGAGGGTGGGGCCACAGATACGCAGTATTTT. This gives the protein CASRQEGGATDTQYF. The J gene is TRBJ2-3, the V gene TRBV19, with D perhaps matching TRBD1 or TRBD2 (5 bases each). The CDR3 sequence is 15 residues long. Trimming cost V 6 bases and J 2 bases, with 15 bases left between them. The V gene's germline CDR1 is LNHDA and CDR2 SQIVND (reference sequence).

The J gene is TRBJ1-4, the V gene TRBV5-1; 8 bases align to TRBD1. V shed 5 bases, J shed 6 bases, and the junction held 3 bases outside the gene matches. Germline V CDR1 and CDR2: SGHRS, YFSETQ. The CDR3 sequence is 13 residues long. DNA for the CDR3: TGCGCCAGCAGTTTACAGGGGGATGAAAAACTGTTTTTT. Amino acid sequence: CASSLQGDEKLFF.

This clone was detected a few times. The rearrangement joins TRBV4-1 to TRBJ2-2; D gene uncertain. Trimming shortened V by 0 bases and J by 6 bases, and 8 bases separated the two germline ends. This CDR3 spans 14 amino acids. CDR1 MGHRA and CDR2 YSYEKL come from the germline V gene. The CDR3 loop is CASSQDPLAGELFF. The CDR3 DNA sequence: TGCGCCAGCAGCCAAGATCCACTCGCCGGGGAGCTGTTTTTT.

The J gene is TRBJ2-7, the V gene TRBV10-2, with 7 bases lining up with TRBD1. The V segment lost 6 bases and the J segment 0 bases; nucleotides outside the gene matches: 8. This CDR3 has 15 amino acids. Germline-derived CDR1 and CDR2 are WSHSY and SAAADI. The CDR3 sequence is CASSTGTASSYEQYF. The CDR3 DNA sequence: TGCGCCAGCAGCACCGGGACAGCGAGCTCCTACGAGCAGTACTTC.

The table lists this clone with a few counts. The V call is TRBV30, the J call TRBJ2-7, with a tentative D call TRBD1 (5 bases). The V gene lost 2 bases and the J gene lost 3 bases, with 11 bases spanning the gap. The CDR3 has 13 amino acids. Germline lookup yields CDR1 GTSNPN and CDR2 SVGIG (reference sequence). CDR3 bases: TGTGCCTGGAGTAAGACAGAAGTCTACGAGCAGTACTTC. It yields the protein CAWSKTEVYEQYF.

V gene TRBV18 combines with J gene TRBJ2-7; the D gene is possibly TRBD2 (5 bases). V lost 1 base and J lost 5, with 18 bases in between. From germline, CDR1 is KGHSH and CDR2 LQKENI. The CDR3 has 16 residues. This chain's CDR3 is CASSPLETTAFHEQYF. The CDR3 DNA reads TGTGCCAGCTCACCACTGGAGACTACCGCGTTCCACGAGCAGTACTTC. Supplemented by reference TRBV18 and TRBJ2-7, the full variable domain reads NAGVMQNPRHLVRRRGQEARLRCSPMKGHSHVYWYRQLPEEGLKFMVYLQKENIIDESGMPKERFSAEFPKEGPSILRIQQVVRGDSAAYFCASSPLETTAFHEQYFGPGTRLTVT.

This sequence joins TRBV7-2 and TRBJ2-7, with 10 bases aligning to TRBD2. The CDR3 is 14 amino acids. Germline V gives CDR1 SGHTA, CDR2 FQGNSA. J was trimmed by 4 bases and V by 4 bases; bases with no gene match: 4. CDR3 sequence (DNA): TGTGCCAGCAGCTACAGCGGGAGGGTTTACGAGCAGTACTTC. Residues: CASSYSGRVYEQYF. The variable domain in full, with the rest retrieved from reference TRBV7-2 and TRBJ2-7, is GAGVSQSPSNKVTEKGKDVELRCDPISGHTALYWYRQSLGQGLEFLIYFQGNSAPDKSGLPSDRFSAERTGGSVSTLTIQRTQQEDSAVYLCASSYSGRVYEQYFGPGTRLTVT.